A selection of T cell receptor beta chains follows, all from one sample in a study of blood T cell repertoires in COVID-19. Measured with immunoSEQ multiplex PCR; TCRdb has only the in-frame clones, and not every one. The table records about 250,000 clones, over 75% of them present only once. Sequencing was performed on peripheral blood. Every receptor here comes from a man aged 50 or older with active or convalescent COVID-19. Each CDR3 is given without its conserved first and last residue.

v_gene: TRBV5-4
j_gene: TRBJ2-6
CDR3aa: ASSSGTGSGANVLT

v_gene: TRBV10-1
j_gene: TRBJ2-2
CDR3aa: ASPSGVASGRTGELF

v_gene: TRBV5-6
j_gene: TRBJ1-4
CDR3aa: ASSQGGGTNEKLF

v_gene: TRBV14
j_gene: TRBJ1-1
CDR3aa: ASSRGVEGTEAF

v_gene: TRBV9
j_gene: TRBJ1-2
CDR3aa: ASSVSTGKDGYT

v_gene: TRBV11-2
j_gene: TRBJ2-1
CDR3aa: ASSFLLGGYNEQF

v_gene: TRBV11-2
j_gene: TRBJ1-3
CDR3aa: ASSLDPGTGNTIY

v_gene: TRBV19
j_gene: TRBJ1-2
CDR3aa: ASRKDRDGYT

v_gene: TRBV7-2
j_gene: TRBJ2-1
CDR3aa: ASSLDRENNEQF

v_gene: TRBV27
j_gene: TRBJ1-5
CDR3aa: ASSSTDIYSNQPQH

v_gene: TRBV4-3
j_gene: TRBJ1-2
CDR3aa: ASSQTQGRAYGYT

v_gene: TRBV4-1
j_gene: TRBJ1-1
CDR3aa: ASSQDRLEGARNTEAF

v_gene: TRBV6-5
j_gene: TRBJ2-1
CDR3aa: ASSGTSDPYHEQF

v_gene: TRBV29-1
j_gene: TRBJ2-3
CDR3aa: SVGAGRGRTDTQY

v_gene: TRBV7-2
j_gene: TRBJ1-2
CDR3aa: ASSPLSGTGASYGYT

v_gene: TRBV6-2/TRBV6-3
j_gene: TRBJ2-7
CDR3aa: ASSYSTQYEQY